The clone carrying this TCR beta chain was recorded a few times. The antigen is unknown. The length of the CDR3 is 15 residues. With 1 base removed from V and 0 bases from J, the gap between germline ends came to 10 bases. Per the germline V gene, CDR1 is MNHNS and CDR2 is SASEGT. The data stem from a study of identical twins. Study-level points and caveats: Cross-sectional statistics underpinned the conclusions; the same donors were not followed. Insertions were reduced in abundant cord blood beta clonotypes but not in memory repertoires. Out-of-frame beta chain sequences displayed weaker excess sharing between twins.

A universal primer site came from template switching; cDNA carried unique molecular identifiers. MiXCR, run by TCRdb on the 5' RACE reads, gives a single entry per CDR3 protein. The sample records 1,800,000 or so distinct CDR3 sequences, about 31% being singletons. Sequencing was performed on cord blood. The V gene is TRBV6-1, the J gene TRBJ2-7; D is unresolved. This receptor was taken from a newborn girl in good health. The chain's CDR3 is CASSEGPSSSYEQYF. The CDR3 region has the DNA TGTGCCAGCAGTGAAGGGCCTAGTAGCTCCTACGAGCAGTACTTC.